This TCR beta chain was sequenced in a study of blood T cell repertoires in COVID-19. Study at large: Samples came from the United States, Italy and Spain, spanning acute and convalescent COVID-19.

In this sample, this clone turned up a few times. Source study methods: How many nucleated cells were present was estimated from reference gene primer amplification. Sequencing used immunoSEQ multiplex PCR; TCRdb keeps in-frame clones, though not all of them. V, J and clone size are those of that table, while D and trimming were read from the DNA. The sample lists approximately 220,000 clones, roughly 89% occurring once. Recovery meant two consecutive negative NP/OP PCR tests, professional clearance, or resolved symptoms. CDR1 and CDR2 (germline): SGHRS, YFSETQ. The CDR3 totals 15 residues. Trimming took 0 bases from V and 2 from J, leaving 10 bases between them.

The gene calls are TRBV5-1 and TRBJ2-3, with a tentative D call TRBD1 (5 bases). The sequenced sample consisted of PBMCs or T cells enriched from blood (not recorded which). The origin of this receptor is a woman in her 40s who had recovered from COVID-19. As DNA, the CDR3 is TGCGCCAGCAGCTTGGCCAGGGCCTACACAGATACGCAGTATTTT. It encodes CASSLARAYTDTQYF. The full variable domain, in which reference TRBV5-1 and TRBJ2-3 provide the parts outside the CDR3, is KAGVTQTPRYLIKTRGQQVTLSCSPISGHRSVSWYQQTPGQGLQFLFEYFSETQRNKGNFPGRFSGRQFSNSRSEMNVSTLELGDSALYLCASSLARAYTDTQYFGPGTRLTVL.